This T cell receptor (beta chain) was found in a study of blood T cell dynamics during melanoma immunotherapy. Sample time point: week 3, after first cycle of checkpoint inhibitor. This CDR3 contains 13 residues. Germline V gene sequence: CDR1 GTSNPN, CDR2 SVGIG (reference sequence). V lost 1 base, J lost 5 bases, and 9 bases lay in between. This table comes from immunoSEQ multiplex PCR, and its TCRdb copy is limited to in-frame clones, with some not included. The sample has approximately 6,300 clones, roughly 86% seen once. Sample: blood, taken from a patient treated with checkpoint blockade. This receptor was taken from a human donor with melanoma. V is TRBV30 and J is TRBJ1-5, with unresolved D. For the CDR3, the DNA is TGTGCCTGGAGTGGGGAGAGGGATCAGCCCCAGCATTTT. Protein product: CAWSGERDQPQHF.